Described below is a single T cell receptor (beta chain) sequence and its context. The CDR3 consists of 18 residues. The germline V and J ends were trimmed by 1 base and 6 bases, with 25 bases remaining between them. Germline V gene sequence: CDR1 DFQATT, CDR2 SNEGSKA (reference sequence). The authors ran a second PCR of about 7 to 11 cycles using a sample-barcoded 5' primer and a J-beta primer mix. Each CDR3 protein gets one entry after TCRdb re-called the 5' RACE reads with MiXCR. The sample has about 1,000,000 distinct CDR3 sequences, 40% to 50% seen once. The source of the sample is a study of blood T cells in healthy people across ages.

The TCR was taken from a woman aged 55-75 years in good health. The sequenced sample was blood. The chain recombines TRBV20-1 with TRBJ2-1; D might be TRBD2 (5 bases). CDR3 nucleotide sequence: TGCAGTGCTAGAGGTGCCGGAGGCCTAGCCGGAACCCGCAATGAGCAGTTCTTC. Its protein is CSARGAGGLAGTRNEQFF.